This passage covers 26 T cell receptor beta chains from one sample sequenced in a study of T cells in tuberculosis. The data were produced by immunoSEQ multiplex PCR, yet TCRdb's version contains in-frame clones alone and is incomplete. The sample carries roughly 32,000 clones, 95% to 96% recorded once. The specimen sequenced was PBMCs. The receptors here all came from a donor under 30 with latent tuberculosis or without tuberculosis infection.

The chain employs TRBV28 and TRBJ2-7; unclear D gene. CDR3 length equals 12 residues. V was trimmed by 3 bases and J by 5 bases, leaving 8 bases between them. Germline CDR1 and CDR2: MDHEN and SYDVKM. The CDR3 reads CASSFITDEQYF. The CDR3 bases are TGTGCCAGCAGTTTTATTACGGACGAGCAGTACTTC.

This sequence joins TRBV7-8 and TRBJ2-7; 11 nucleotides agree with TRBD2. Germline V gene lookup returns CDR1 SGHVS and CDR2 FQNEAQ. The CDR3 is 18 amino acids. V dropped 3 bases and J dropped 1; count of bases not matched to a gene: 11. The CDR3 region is CASSLGSGGAKRSYEQYF. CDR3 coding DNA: TGTGCCAGCAGCTTGGGTAGCGGGGGGGCAAAAAGATCCTACGAGCAGTACTTC.

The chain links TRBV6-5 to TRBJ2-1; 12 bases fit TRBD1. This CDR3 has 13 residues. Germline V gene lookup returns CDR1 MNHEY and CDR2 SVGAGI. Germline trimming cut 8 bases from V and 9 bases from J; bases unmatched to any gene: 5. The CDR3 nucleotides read TGTGCCAGCGGGACAGGGGGCTTAGGTGAGCAGTTCTTC. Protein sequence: CASGTGGLGEQFF.

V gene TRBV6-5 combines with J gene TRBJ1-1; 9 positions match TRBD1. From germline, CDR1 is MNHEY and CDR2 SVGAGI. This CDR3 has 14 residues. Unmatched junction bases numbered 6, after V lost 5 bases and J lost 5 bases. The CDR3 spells CASSTGQGWTEAFF. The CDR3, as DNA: TGTGCCAGCAGTACGGGACAGGGATGGACTGAAGCTTTCTTT.

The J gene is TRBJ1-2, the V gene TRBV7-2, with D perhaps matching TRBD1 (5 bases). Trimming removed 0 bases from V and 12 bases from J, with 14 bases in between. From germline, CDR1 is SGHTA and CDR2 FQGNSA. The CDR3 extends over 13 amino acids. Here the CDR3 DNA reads TGTGCCAGCAGCTTAGCGGGGCAGGGCTCGCACACCTTC. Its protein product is CASSLAGQGSHTF.

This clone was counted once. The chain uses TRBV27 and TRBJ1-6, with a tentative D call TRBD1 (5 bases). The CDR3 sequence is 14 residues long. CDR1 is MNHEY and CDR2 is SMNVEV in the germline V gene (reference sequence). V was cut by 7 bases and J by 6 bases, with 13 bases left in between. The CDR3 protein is CASTRTRSNSPLHF. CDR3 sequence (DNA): TGTGCCAGCACCAGGACACGGAGTAATTCACCCCTCCACTTT.

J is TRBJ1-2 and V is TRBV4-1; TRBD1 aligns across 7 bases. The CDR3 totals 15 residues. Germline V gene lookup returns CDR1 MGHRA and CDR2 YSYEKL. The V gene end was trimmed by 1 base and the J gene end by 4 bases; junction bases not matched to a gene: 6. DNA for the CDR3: TGCGCCAGCAGCCAAGTGGGGGACAGAAGCTATGGCTACACCTTC. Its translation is CASSQVGDRSYGYTF.

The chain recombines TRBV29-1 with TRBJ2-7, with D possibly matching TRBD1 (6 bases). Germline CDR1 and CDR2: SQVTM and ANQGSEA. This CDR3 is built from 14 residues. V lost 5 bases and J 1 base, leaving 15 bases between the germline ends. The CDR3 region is CSVYTGSHSYEQYF. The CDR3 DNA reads TGCAGCGTTTACACAGGGTCCCATTCCTACGAGCAGTACTTC.

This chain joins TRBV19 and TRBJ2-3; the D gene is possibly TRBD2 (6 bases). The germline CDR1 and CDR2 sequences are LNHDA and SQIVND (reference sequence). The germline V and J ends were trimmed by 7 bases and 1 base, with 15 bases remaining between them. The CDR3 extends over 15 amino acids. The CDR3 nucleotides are TGTGCCAGTACCGATCACGGGAGTGGCACAGATACGCAGTATTTT. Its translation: CASTDHGSGTDTQYF.

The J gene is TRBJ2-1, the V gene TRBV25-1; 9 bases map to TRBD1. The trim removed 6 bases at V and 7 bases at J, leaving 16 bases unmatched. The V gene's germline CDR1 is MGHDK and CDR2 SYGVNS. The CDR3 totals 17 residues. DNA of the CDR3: TGTGCCAGCAGCGGCAGTACGAGCACAGGGGGCTGGAATGAGCAGTTCTTC. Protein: CASSGSTSTGGWNEQFF.

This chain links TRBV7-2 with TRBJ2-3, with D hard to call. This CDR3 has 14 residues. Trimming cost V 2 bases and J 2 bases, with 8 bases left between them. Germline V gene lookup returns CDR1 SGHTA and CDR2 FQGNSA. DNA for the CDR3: TGTGCCAGCAGCTTAAGAGAGTACACAGATACGCAGTATTTT. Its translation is CASSLREYTDTQYF.

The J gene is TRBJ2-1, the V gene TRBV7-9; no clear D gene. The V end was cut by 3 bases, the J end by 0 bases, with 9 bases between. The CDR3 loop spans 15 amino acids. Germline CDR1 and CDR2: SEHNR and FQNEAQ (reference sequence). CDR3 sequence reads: CASSFNPNSYNEQFF. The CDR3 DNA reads TGTGCCAGCAGCTTTAATCCTAACTCCTACAATGAGCAGTTCTTC. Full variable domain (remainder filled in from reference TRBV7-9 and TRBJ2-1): DTGVSQNPRHKITKRGQNVTFRCDPISEHNRLYWYRQTLGQGPEFLTYFQNEAQLEKSRLLSDRFSAERPKGSFSTLEIQRTEQGDSAMYLCASSFNPNSYNEQFFGPGTRLTVL.

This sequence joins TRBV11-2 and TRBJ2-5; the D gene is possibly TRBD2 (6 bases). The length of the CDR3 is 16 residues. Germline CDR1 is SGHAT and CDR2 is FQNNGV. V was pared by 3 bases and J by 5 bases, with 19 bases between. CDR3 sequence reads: CASSLMGRDLMETQYF. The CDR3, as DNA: TGTGCCAGCAGCTTGATGGGGCGGGATTTAATGGAGACCCAGTACTTC. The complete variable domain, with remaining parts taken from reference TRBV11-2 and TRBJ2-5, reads EAGVAQSPRYKIIEKRQSVAFWCNPISGHATLYWYQQILGQGPKLLIQFQNNGVVDDSQLPKDRFSAERLKGVDSTLKIQPAKLEDSAVYLCASSLMGRDLMETQYFGPGTRLLVL.

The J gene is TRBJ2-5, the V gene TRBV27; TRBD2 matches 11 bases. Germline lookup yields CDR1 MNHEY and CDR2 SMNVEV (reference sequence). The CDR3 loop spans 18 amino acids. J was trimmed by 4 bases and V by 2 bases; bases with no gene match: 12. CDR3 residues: CASSLLSSSGRLVETQYF. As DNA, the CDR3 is TGTGCCAGCAGTTTACTGAGTTCTAGCGGGAGGTTGGTAGAGACCCAGTACTTC.

The CDR3 coding sequence is TGTGCCAGCAGCTTCTTCCAGCGGGGGGCGAAAGAGACCCAGTACTTC. Translating gives CASSFFQRGAKETQYF. This chain connects TRBV7-2 to TRBJ2-5; 9 bases are shared with TRBD2. Germline values: CDR1 SGHTA, CDR2 FQGNSA. Losses at the gene ends were 3 bases for V and 3 bases for J; bases not matched to a gene: 8. This CDR3 contains 16 residues.

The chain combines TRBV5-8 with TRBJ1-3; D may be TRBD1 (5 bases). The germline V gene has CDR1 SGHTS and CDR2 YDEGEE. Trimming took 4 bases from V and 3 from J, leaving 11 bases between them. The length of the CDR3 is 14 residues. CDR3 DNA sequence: TGTGCCAGCAGCCGACTCGGGGGTGGAAACACCATATATTTT. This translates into CASSRLGGGNTIYF.

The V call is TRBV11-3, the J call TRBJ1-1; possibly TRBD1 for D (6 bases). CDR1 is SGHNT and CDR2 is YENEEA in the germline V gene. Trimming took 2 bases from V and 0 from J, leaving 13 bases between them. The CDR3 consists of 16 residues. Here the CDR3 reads CASSLWQGPMNTEAFF. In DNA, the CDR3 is TGTGCCAGCAGCTTATGGCAGGGGCCAATGAACACTGAAGCTTTCTTT.

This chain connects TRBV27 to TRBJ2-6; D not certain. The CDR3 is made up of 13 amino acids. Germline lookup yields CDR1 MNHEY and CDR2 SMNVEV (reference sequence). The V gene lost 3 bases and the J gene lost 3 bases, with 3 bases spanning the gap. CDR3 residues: CASSFGGANVLTF. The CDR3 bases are TGTGCCAGCAGTTTCGGTGGGGCCAACGTCCTGACTTTC.

CDR3 region: CASSEGWGSYEQYF. The CDR3 DNA reads as TGTGCCAGTAGTGAGGGATGGGGCTCCTACGAGCAGTACTTC. The chain recombines TRBV19 with TRBJ2-7; tentative D call: TRBD2 (5 bases). V was trimmed by 5 bases and J by 0 bases, leaving 11 bases between them. The germline V gene has CDR1 LNHDA and CDR2 SQIVND (reference sequence). The CDR3 runs 14 residues. Supplemented by reference TRBV19 and TRBJ2-7, the full variable domain reads DGGITQSPKYLFRKEGQNVTLSCEQNLNHDAMYWYRQDPGQGLRLIYYSQIVNDFQKGDIAEGYSVSREKKESFPLTVTSAQKNPTAFYLCASSEGWGSYEQYFGPGTRLTVT.

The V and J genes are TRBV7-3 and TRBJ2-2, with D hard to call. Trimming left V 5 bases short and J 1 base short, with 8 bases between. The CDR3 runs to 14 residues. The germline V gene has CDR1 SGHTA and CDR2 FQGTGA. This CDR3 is CASSPSLNTGELFF. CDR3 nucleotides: TGTGCCAGCAGCCCCTCTCTGAACACCGGGGAGCTGTTTTTT.

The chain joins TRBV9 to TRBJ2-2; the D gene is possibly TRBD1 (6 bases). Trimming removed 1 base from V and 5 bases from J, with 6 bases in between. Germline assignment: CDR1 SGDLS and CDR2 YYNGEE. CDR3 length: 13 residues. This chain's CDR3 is CASSVTGTGELFF. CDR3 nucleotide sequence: TGTGCCAGCAGCGTAACAGGGACCGGGGAGCTGTTTTTT.

CDR3: CASSSATGSPLHF. The CDR3 coding sequence is TGTGCCAGCAGTTCGGCTACGGGTTCACCCCTCCACTTT. The chain couples TRBV6-1 to TRBJ1-6; D remains unclear. The V end was cut by 5 bases, the J end by 9 bases, with 11 bases between. Germline CDR1 and CDR2: MNHNS and SASEGT. The CDR3 length is 13 residues.

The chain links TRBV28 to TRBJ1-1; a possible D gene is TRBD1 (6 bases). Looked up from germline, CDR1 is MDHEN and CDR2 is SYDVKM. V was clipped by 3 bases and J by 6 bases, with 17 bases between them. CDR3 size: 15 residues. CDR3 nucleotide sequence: TGTGCCAGCAGTTTTTCACAGGGTAGGCTTTCTGAAGCTTTCTTT. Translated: CASSFSQGRLSEAFF. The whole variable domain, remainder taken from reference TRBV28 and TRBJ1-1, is DVKVTQSSRYLVKRTGEKVFLECVQDMDHENMFWYRQDPGLGLRLIYFSYDVKMKEKGDIPEGYSVSREKKERFSLILESASTNQTSMYLCASSFSQGRLSEAFFGQGTRLTVV.

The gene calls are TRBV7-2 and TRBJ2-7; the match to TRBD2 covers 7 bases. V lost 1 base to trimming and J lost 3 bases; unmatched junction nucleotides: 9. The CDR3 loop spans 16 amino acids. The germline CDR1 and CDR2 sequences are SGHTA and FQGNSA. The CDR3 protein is CASSLVSGPVGYEQYF. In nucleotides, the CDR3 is TGTGCCAGCAGCTTAGTTAGCGGGCCAGTGGGCTACGAGCAGTACTTC.

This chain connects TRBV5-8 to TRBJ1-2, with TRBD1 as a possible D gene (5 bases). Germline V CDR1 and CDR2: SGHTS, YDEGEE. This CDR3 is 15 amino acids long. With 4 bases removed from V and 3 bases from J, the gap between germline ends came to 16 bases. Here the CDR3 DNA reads TGTGCCAGCAGCCCGGGACTGGCCAGCTACTATGGCTACACCTTC. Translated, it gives CASSPGLASYYGYTF.

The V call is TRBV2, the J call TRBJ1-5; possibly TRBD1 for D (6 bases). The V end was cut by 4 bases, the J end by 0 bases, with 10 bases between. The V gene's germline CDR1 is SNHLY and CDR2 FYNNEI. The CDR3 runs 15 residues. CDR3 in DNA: TGTGCCAGCAGTGTAGGACAGCTTAGCAATCAGCCCCAGCATTTT. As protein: CASSVGQLSNQPQHF.